These 3 T cell receptor beta chains share one sample of origin, sequenced in a study of cytomegalovirus exposure and HLA in healthy donors. 60 Vbeta and 13 Jbeta primers were used in PCR. The assay was immunoSEQ multiplex PCR, and TCRdb's table has in-frame clones only and misses some. The table has roughly 150,000 clones, about 80% seen once. The specimen was PBMCs. The receptors originated from a woman between 35 and 50 years old in good health and CMV-seropositive.

The rearrangement links TRBV7-2 to TRBJ2-3, with 7 bases that match TRBD2. The V segment lost 5 bases and the J segment 4 bases; nucleotides outside the gene matches: 9. CDR1 is SGHTA, CDR2 FQGNSA, per germline. This CDR3 has 15 amino acids. CDR3 residues: CASSPGTIGSDTQYF. CDR3 sequence (DNA): TGTGCCAGCAGCCCCGGGACTATAGGATCAGATACGCAGTATTTT.

The chain has TRBV5-4 and TRBJ2-5, with D perhaps matching TRBD2 (5 bases). Germline V CDR1 and CDR2: SGHNT, YYREEE (reference sequence). The V gene lost 2 bases and the J gene lost 2 bases, with 16 bases spanning the gap. This CDR3 is built from 16 residues. CDR3 nucleotide sequence: TGTGCCAGCAGCTTACTTCCCACGCCGGGACAAGAGACCCAGTACTTC. Its protein product is CASSLLPTPGQETQYF.

The rearrangement uses TRBV5-8 and TRBJ2-3; 12 nucleotides align to TRBD2. The junction had 9 bases not matched to a gene; V was cut back by 3 bases and J by 4 bases. CDR1 and CDR2 from the germline V gene are SGHTS and YDEGEE. The CDR3 contains 17 residues. CDR3 in DNA: TGTGCCAGCAGCTCCACGAAGACTAGCGGGAGCGCAGATACGCAGTATTTT. It codes for CASSSTKTSGSADTQYF.